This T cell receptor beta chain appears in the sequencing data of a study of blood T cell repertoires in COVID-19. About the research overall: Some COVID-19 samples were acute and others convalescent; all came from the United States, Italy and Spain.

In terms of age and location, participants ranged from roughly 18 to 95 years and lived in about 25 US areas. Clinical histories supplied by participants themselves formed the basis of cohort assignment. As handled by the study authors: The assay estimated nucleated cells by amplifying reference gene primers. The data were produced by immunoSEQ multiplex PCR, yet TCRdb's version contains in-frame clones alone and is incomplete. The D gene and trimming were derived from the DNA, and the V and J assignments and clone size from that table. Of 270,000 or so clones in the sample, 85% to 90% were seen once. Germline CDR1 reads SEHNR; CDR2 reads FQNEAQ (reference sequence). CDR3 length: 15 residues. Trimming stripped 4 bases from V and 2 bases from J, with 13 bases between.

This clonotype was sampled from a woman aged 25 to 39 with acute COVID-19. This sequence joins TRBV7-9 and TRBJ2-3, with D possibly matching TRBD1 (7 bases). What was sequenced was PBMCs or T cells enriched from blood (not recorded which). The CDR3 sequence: CASSYVRGVTDTQYF. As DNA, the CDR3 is TGTGCCAGCAGCTATGTCAGGGGGGTCACAGATACGCAGTATTTT.